This entry is about one T cell receptor beta chain. Genomic DNA belonging to each subset was distributed in equal measure over several immunoSEQ plates. Produced via immunoSEQ multiplex PCR; TCRdb's table is partial and in-frame only. There are approximately 2.4 million clones in the sample; approximately 96% occur only once, and around 0.13% lies in the top ten. Trimming shortened V by 6 bases and J by 4 bases, and 17 bases separated the two germline ends. The CDR3 extends over 15 amino acids. In germline, CDR1 is WNHNN, CDR2 SYGVQD (reference sequence). This sample is drawn from a study of shared clonotypes between healthy human individuals.

The specimen sequenced was naive CD4+ T cells sorted from blood. This sample's subset: CD45RA+ positively selected. The rearrangement uses TRBV10-1 and TRBJ2-3; D is tentatively TRBD1 or TRBD2 (6 bases each). The receptor's source is a young man in good health. CDR3 residues: CASSRSVGGPDTQYF. The DNA of the CDR3 is TGCGCCAGCAGCCGGTCGGTGGGGGGCCCAGATACGCAGTATTTT.